These 6 T cell receptor beta chains came from one sample sequenced in a study of cytomegalovirus exposure and HLA in healthy donors. The protocol was immunoSEQ multiplex PCR, while the TCRdb copy is restricted to in-frame clones and leaves out a portion. The table shows approximately 260,000 clones, with approximately 86% occurring only once. Sequences were obtained from PBMCs. Source of these receptors: a woman aged 30 to 39 in good health and CMV-seropositive.

The V and J genes are TRBV5-1 and TRBJ2-1; the D gene is possibly TRBD2 (6 bases). Looked up from germline, CDR1 is SGHRS and CDR2 is YFSETQ. V was trimmed by 0 bases and J by 0 bases, leaving 10 bases between them. The CDR3 consists of 16 residues. The CDR3 is CASSLDAGSSYNEQFF. CDR3 coding DNA: TGCGCCAGCAGCTTGGACGCGGGGAGCTCCTACAATGAGCAGTTCTTC.

The rearrangement links TRBV5-1 to TRBJ2-5; a weak D match, TRBD2 (6 bases). This CDR3 comprises 12 residues. Germline CDR1 SGHRS, CDR2 YFSETQ. The ends were cut back, 7 bases at V and 5 bases at J, with 12 bases in the middle. This CDR3 reads CASQQEGETQYF. CDR3 bases: TGCGCCAGCCAACAGGAGGGCGAGACCCAGTACTTC.

This clone was recorded a few times. This rearrangement joins TRBV2 to TRBJ1-2, with 10 bases identical to TRBD1. Germline CDR1 is SNHLY and CDR2 is FYNNEI. V was pared by 4 bases and J by 5 bases, with 7 bases of the junction left unmatched. This CDR3 has 15 amino acids. CDR3 in amino acids: CASSGDRGLIYGYTF. CDR3 bases: TGTGCCAGCAGTGGGGACAGGGGCCTTATTTATGGCTACACCTTC. Supplemented by reference TRBV2 and TRBJ1-2, the full variable domain reads EPEVTQTPSHQVTQMGQEVILRCVPISNHLYFYWYRQILGQKVEFLVSFYNNEISEKSEIFDDQFSVERPDGSNFTLKIRSTKLEDSAMYFCASSGDRGLIYGYTFGSGTRLTVV.

This rearrangement joins TRBV15 to TRBJ1-2, with D possibly TRBD1 on 5 matching bases. The CDR3 length is 15 residues. Trimming took off 3 bases at V and 7 bases at J, with 18 bases between the two ends. CDR1 is LNHNV and CDR2 is YYDKDF in the germline V gene (reference sequence). The CDR3 loop reads CATSREPPGGGGYTF. CDR3 DNA sequence: TGTGCCACCAGCAGGGAGCCGCCGGGGGGTGGTGGCTACACCTTC. Variable domain in full (rest from reference TRBV15 and TRBJ1-2): DAMVIQNPRYQVTQFGKPVTLSCSQTLNHNVMYWYQQKSSQAPKLLFHYYDKDFNNEADTPDNFQSRRPNTSFCFLDIRSPGLGDTAMYLCATSREPPGGGGYTFGSGTRLTVV.

The table lists this clone with a few counts. The chain carries TRBV4-2 and TRBJ2-1, with 7 bases matching TRBD2. The CDR3 length is 16 residues. CDR1 is LGHNA and CDR2 is YNFKEQ in the germline V gene. Losses at the gene ends were 0 bases for V and 5 bases for J; bases not matched to a gene: 7. This chain's CDR3 is CASSQDAPGGNNEQFF. The CDR3 bases are TGTGCCAGCAGCCAAGATGCACCGGGAGGTAACAATGAGCAGTTCTTC.

The chain has TRBV5-1 and TRBJ2-2; TRBD2 matches at 7 bases. Germline V CDR1 and CDR2: SGHRS, YFSETQ. J was trimmed by 1 base and V by 1 base; bases with no gene match: 4. The CDR3 extends over 16 amino acids. CDR3 nucleotide sequence: TGCGCCAGCAGCTTGACGGCTAGCGGGAACACCGGGGAGCTGTTTTTT. The encoded protein is CASSLTASGNTGELFF.